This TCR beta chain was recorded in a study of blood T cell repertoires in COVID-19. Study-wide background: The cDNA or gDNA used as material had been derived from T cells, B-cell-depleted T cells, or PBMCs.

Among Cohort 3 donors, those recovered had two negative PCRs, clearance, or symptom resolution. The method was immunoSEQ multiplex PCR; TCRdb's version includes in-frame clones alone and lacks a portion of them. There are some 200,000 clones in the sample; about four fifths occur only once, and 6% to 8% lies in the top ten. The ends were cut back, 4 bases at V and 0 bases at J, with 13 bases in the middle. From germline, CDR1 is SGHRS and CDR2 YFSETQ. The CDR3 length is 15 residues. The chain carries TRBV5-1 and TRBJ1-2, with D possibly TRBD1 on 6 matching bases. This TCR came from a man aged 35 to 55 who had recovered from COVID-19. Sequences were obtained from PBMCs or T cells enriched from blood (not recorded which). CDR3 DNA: TGCGCCAGCAGCCTCGGACAGACTTCTAACTATGGCTACACCTTC. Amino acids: CASSLGQTSNYGYTF.